The clone carrying this T cell receptor beta chain was seen a few times. The antigen is unknown. The whole isolated RNA underwent reverse transcription, so sequencing captured expressed TCRB transcripts. The data were produced by immunoSEQ multiplex PCR, yet TCRdb's version contains in-frame clones alone and is incomplete. There are over 500,000 clones in the sample; around 15% occur only once, and around 0.1% lies in the top ten. These data come from a study of beta chain features in type 1 diabetes. Findings of the study overall: For Type 1 diabetes patients, all four CD4+ subsets carried TCRB CDR3s that were moderately but significantly shorter. Patients' naive, central memory and Treg TCRB repertoires seemed closer to one another than those of healthy donors.

Germline V gene lookup returns CDR1 SGHTA and CDR2 FQGNSA. The trim removed 5 bases at V and 3 bases at J, leaving 7 bases unmatched. The CDR3 is made up of 15 amino acids. The sample taken for sequencing was naive CD4+ T cells from blood. The origin of this receptor is a man between 18 and 35 years old in good health. The V and J genes are TRBV7-2 and TRBJ2-1, with 7 bases lining up with TRBD2. CDR3 sequence (DNA): TGTGCCAGCAGCCCCGGTGGGACTAACTACAATGAGCAGTTCTTC. This translates into CASSPGGTNYNEQFF.